The following is a T cell receptor beta chain sequence with its context. It has no known antigen specificity. Base quality data are lacking; no much larger clone is found one base away. The entry originates in a study of cytomegalovirus exposure and HLA in healthy donors (dated by TCRdb to 2016 to 2017). General notes on the study: According to an earlier analysis of a few hundred of the donors, about 179 million T cells yielded 120 million or so unique TCR beta sequences and about 300 Gb of sequence data. An early release covering around 630 HLA-typed donors comprised around 300 gigabases of sequencing data and tens of millions of unique TCR sequences. Of the 350 to 450 genotyped donors, around 81% fell in the genetic ancestry cluster associated with self-reported Caucasian donors. The study aimed to test whether cataloging public T cell receptors could reveal signatures of past pathogen exposure. The study profiled the T cell repertoires of under 850 subjects by immunosequencing and related them to cytomegalovirus serostatus. A separate validation cohort of 100 to 150 different subjects was used in addition to the 666-subject first cohort. To predict cytomegalovirus infection status, the study brought together high-throughput TCR immunosequencing, statistical association of individual TCRs with disease status, and machine learning. A later analysis re-examined previously published TCR beta repertoires from several hundred donors and added high-resolution HLA genotyping to investigate patterns of TCR occurrence. The later analysis used no new phenotypic data to find candidate immune exposures, relying instead on TCR beta sequences and their occurrence across donors. An earlier analysis of 587 of the donors applied high-throughput TCR beta sequencing to assess whether each TCR beta V gene segment acted as functional or pseudogenic. Donor age, sex, ethnicity and CMV serostatus were compiled together with the repertoire data. Genome-wide SNP genotypes for about 65% of the roughly 700 donors were used in a later genetic analysis, which treated that subset as a discovery cohort. All discovery cohort repertoires had been generated on a single sequencing platform. HLA typing covered class I and class II loci at four-digit resolution. Typing coverage differed by locus: A, B, C, DRB1 and DQB1 were typed in about 620-640 donors, DQA1 in about 500, DPA1 in 600 to 610, and DPB1 in 450 to 480. Roughly 5 DR-DQ haplotypes were treated as single units for association and clustering because of strong linkage in the cohort. Among some 400 genotyped donors of the cohort, an average of roughly 240,000 unique TCR beta nucleotide sequences were sequenced per donor, around 18% of them non-productive.

The receptor library was made with the immunoSEQ multiplex PCR assay. For the multiplex PCR, a mixture combining 60 forward primers for TCR Vbeta segments and 13 reverse primers for TCR Jbeta segments was used. Amplification of the CDR3 region of rearranged TCR beta genes was performed with a multiplex PCR assay on genomic DNA. The amplified TCR beta libraries were sequenced on the Illumina HiSeq System as 87-base-pair reads. As for the authors' bioinformatics: A later analysis tallied roughly 80 million unique TCR beta chains across the 610 or so repertoires, and 10 million to 11 million of those chains were shared by two or more donors. Raw reads were error-corrected and collapsed into unique sequences with a nearest-neighbor algorithm that merged closely related sequences to remove PCR and sequencing errors. Alignment of CDR3 sequences to IMGT reference sequences was used to assign V, D and J gene segments. For a sequence to be retained, a match of at least six nucleotides to both a V gene segment and a J gene segment was required. A rearrangement was called productive if the CDR3 had no stop codons and remained in frame with V and J, and every other rearrangement was called non-productive. CDR3 was defined according to IMGT convention as the region running from the second conserved V-encoded cysteine to the conserved J-encoded phenylalanine. The earlier analysis of 550 to 650 of the donors excluded any sequence lacking an unambiguous match to a single V gene segment. An earlier analysis of several hundred of the donors called V segments functional above 56.7% productive rearrangements and segregating when the between-donor standard deviation exceeded 5%. A statistical classification framework was built to diagnose cytomegalovirus status from the catalog of TCR beta chain sequences. In a later analysis, V and J genes were assigned by comparing TCR nucleotide sequences against IMGT/GENE-DB human TR gene sequences. The TCRdist pipeline was used in a later analysis to assign CDR3 sequences and most-parsimonious VDJ recombination scenarios. A later analysis defined each TCR beta chain by its CDR3 amino acid sequence plus V-gene family, and excluded reads lacking a unique V-gene family. In a later analysis, 550 to 650 highly shared, low-generation-probability nucleotide sequences were removed to address suspected cross-contamination and a sequencing artifact. In a later analysis, a clonal expansion index for each public chain was calculated from normalized within-repertoire ranks of inferred template counts. Generation probabilities in a later analysis came from a VDJ recombination model fitted to out-of-frame rearrangements, and those results were checked against IGoR. Hypergeometric tests were used in a later analysis to score TCR-TCR, TCR-HLA and TCR-CMV co-occurrence, with a repertoire-size bias correction applied to the TCR pairs. In a later analysis, false discovery rates were estimated by permuting HLA or CMV assignments 20 times. In a later analysis, co-occurring TCRs were grouped using DBSCAN, with TCRdist sequence similarity added in when clustering inside HLA-allele-positive subsets. Repertoires with fewer than 30,000 or more than 120,000 public chains, plus five repertoires with anomalous nucleotide sharing, were excluded from co-occurrence clustering. TCRdb holds this immuneACCESS table with in-frame rearrangements only. Some clones are missing; in checked studies, unresolved V genes explain under half, and the rest has no known cause. V and J calls and clone size follow that table, whereas D and trimming were derived from the DNA. For this sample the table gives 150,000 to 200,000 clones, of which 80% were detected only once. Jointly, the top ten make up less than 9% of the sample.

Looking up the germline V gene yields CDR1 SNHLY and CDR2 FYNNEI. Spanning cysteine to phenylalanine, the CDR3 consists of 15 amino acids. The kept DNA is CDR3 alone, 45 bases in frame from the first base. Trimmed from V: 10 bases; trimmed from J: 0 bases; junction bases lacking a gene match: 10. The cohort consisted of 600 to 750 healthy bone marrow donors. At the time of sampling, every cohort member was nominally healthy, though immune exposures that went unrecorded were likely present. The donor tested CMV seropositive and was one of the 289 seropositive cohort members. Each donor provided a peripheral blood sample, and peripheral blood mononuclear cells were used for TCR beta sequencing. Genomic DNA was extracted from the blood cell samples with the Qiagen DNeasy Blood Extraction Kit. Overall study results and their limits: Broadly in line with IMGT annotations, most TCR beta V segments showed up in productive rearrangements about 87% or about 30% of the time in an earlier analysis of around 600 of the donors. According to a later analysis, parvovirus B19, influenza, CMV and Epstein-Barr virus appeared linked to several top co-occurrence clusters. The only immune exposure information available for the cohort was CMV serostatus. According to the authors, the approach could potentially be generalized to other disease states and immunological phenotypes. In a later analysis, most CMV-associated TCR beta chains were found to appear HLA-restricted, with HLA associations seemingly driven largely by CMV exposure. The earlier analysis of about 600 of the donors excluded seventeen rarely observed V segments, including chromosome 9 orphons, because counts were too low. Correlated functional status among segregating V segments might reflect linkage disequilibrium, but an unknown experimental factor could not be ruled out. Some IMGT-functional V segments, including TRBV6-2 and TRBV6-3, could not be distinguished by the 87-base-pair reads and were therefore excluded. A few of the identified cytomegalovirus-associated TCR beta chains were confirmed in vitro to be specific for cytomegalovirus antigens. A later analysis associated approximately 17,000 TCR beta sequences with specific HLA alleles at a false discovery rate of 0.05. A later genetic analysis associated a missense DCLRE1C variant with V-gene and J-gene trimming of TCR beta chains, and an independent cohort replicated the association. The study listed 150 to 200 TCR beta chains as associated with cytomegalovirus. A cluster of highly shared sequence variants was judged likely to be a technical artifact of the sequencing pipeline. This cohort had only TCR beta chains sequenced, and the lack of alpha or paired-chain data limited which features could be detected. When HLA alleles, especially DR and DQ, strongly co-occurred, attributing TCR associations to individual alleles was difficult. Cytomegalovirus status was reported to be diagnosed by the classifier with high specificity and sensitivity in both the original and validation cohorts. A further reported finding was that TCR beta sequences accurately predicted the HLA-A and HLA-B alleles for most subjects in the first cohort. A later analysis found that HLA-associated TCR beta chains were more clonally expanded and had lower generation probabilities than equally common non-associated chains. In a later analysis, TCR association rates were found to vary across HLA loci, with the most associated TCRs seen for DRB1 alleles and the fewest for HLA-C alleles. In a later genetic analysis, fewer N-insertions in productive TCRs were reported among donors in an Asian-associated ancestry cluster than the approximately 670-donor mean. Presence/absence analyses assumed roughly uniform sequencing depth across donors, an assumption that may not hold. Most TCR sequences were seen in very few donors, while some public TCRs were found in many individuals. Because HLA typing was unavailable for some donors at each locus, only the typed subset was used in association tests.

The chain uses TRBV2 and TRBJ2-3, with TRBD2 identical over 7 junction bases. This TCR came from a man aged 25-40 years in good health and CMV-seropositive. The sample consisted of PBMCs. The DNA sequence follows: TGTGCCACCCTCTTGCAGGGAGGGAGCACAGATACGCAGTATTTT. It translates to CATLLQGGSTDTQYF. Here the CDR3 is joined to the reference TRBV2 and TRBJ2-3 genes, and the full variable domain is: EPEVTQTPSHQVTQMGQEVILRCVPISNHLYFYWYRQILGQKVEFLVSFYNNEISEKSEIFDDQFSVERPDGSNFTLKIRSTKLEDSAMYFCATLLQGGSTDTQYFGPGTRLTVL.